A single sample gave rise to the 16 T cell receptor beta chains below, sequenced in a study of shared clonotypes between healthy human individuals. The table came from immunoSEQ multiplex PCR; TCRdb's copy has only in-frame clones and leaves some out. The sample has about 2 million clones; roughly 94% are singletons. The naive CD8 fraction comprised CD45RO-negative cells positively selected for CCR7 and excluded terminally differentiated effector memory CD45RA+ cells. The sequenced sample was naive CD8+ T cells sorted from blood. The source is a man aged 18 to 35 in good health.

This chain connects TRBV4-3 to TRBJ2-2; D is ambiguous. This CDR3 region has 14 residues. With 0 bases removed from V and 7 bases from J, the gap between germline ends came to 9 bases. The germline V gene encodes CDR1 LGHNA and CDR2 YSLEER. Here the CDR3 DNA reads TGCGCCAGCAGCCAAGATCTTAACCTCGGGGAGCTGTTTTTT. This sequence encodes CASSQDLNLGELFF.

As for this clone: Other nucleotide sequences from this sample produce the same CDR3. The chain recombines TRBV13 with TRBJ2-7, with a weak D call TRBD1 (5 bases). CDR1 and CDR2 from the germline V gene are PRHDT and FYEKMQ (reference sequence). V was shortened by 3 bases and J by 1 base, with 10 bases between the two germline ends. The CDR3 loop spans 14 amino acids. The CDR3 loop reads CASSFNSGSYEQYF. The CDR3 DNA sequence: TGTGCCAGCAGCTTTAATTCAGGGTCCTACGAGCAGTACTTC.

In this sample, this clone turned up once. The genes are TRBV19 and TRBJ2-7; TRBD2 aligns across 11 bases. This CDR3 comprises 16 residues. V was pared by 4 bases and J by 2 bases, with 7 bases of the junction left unmatched. Per germline, CDR1 LNHDA and CDR2 SQIVND (reference sequence). CDR3 nucleotides: TGTGCCAGTAGTACGTGGGGACTAGCGGCTACCTACGAGCAGTACTTC. Its protein is CASSTWGLAATYEQYF.

The genes are TRBV4-3 and TRBJ1-4, with D possibly TRBD1 on 5 matching bases. V was shortened by 3 bases and J by 0 bases, with 8 bases between the two germline ends. The CDR3 is 15 residues long. Per the germline V gene, CDR1 is LGHNA and CDR2 is YSLEER. CDR3 coding DNA: TGCGCCAGCAGCCAGGGGGAAGCAACTAATGAAAAACTGTTTTTT. Amino acid sequence: CASSQGEATNEKLFF.

The rearrangement uses TRBV5-4 and TRBJ1-2, with D perhaps TRBD1 (5 bases). The CDR3 has 14 amino acids. Germline V gene lookup returns CDR1 SGHNT and CDR2 YYREEE (reference sequence). Trimming left V 6 bases short and J 3 bases short, with 15 bases between. The chain's CDR3 is CASTVKGVHYGYTF. CDR3 nucleotides: TGTGCCAGCACCGTAAAAGGGGTACACTATGGCTACACCTTC.

The chain uses TRBV9 and TRBJ1-6, with no clear D. V lost 0 bases to trimming and J lost 4 bases, with 11 bases between them. Germline values: CDR1 SGDLS, CDR2 YYNGEE. This CDR3 is 16 amino acids long. CDR3 residues: CASSVGNSPYNSPLHF. The DNA of the CDR3 is TGTGCCAGCAGCGTAGGGAACAGCCCGTATAATTCACCCCTCCACTTT.

The chain joins TRBV5-6 to TRBJ2-7; D is unclear. Trimming stripped 4 bases from V and 3 bases from J, with 8 bases between. Germline V gene lookup returns CDR1 SGHDT and CDR2 YYEEEE. The CDR3 has 12 residues. This chain's CDR3 is CASSSQIYEQYF. In DNA form, the CDR3 reads TGTGCCAGCAGCAGCCAGATCTACGAGCAGTACTTC.

This clone turned up a few times. The chain uses TRBV13 and TRBJ1-1, with no clear D. The CDR3 runs to 14 residues. Germline V gene lookup returns CDR1 PRHDT and CDR2 FYEKMQ (reference sequence). The V end lost 5 bases, the J end lost 3 bases, and 13 bases lay between the germline ends. DNA for the CDR3: TGTGCCAGCAGCCGGGAGGGTGGGGACACTGAAGCTTTCTTT. This translates into CASSREGGDTEAFF.

The rearrangement joins TRBV4-1 to TRBJ1-5; D remains ambiguous. V lost 0 bases to trimming and J lost 6 bases, with 12 bases between them. Germline V lookup: CDR1 MGHRA, CDR2 YSYEKL. This CDR3 has 15 amino acids. CDR3 sequence reads: CASSQETVLGQPQHF. The CDR3 nucleotides read TGCGCCAGCAGCCAAGAGACGGTCCTCGGTCAGCCCCAGCATTTT.

In the case of this clone: The sample has other DNA sequences that encode this CDR3 too. V usage is TRBV7-9 and J usage is TRBJ1-5, with D uncertain. The V and J ends lost 1 base and 3 bases respectively, with 7 bases between them. CDR3 length: 14 amino acids. CDR1 is SEHNR, CDR2 FQNEAQ, per germline (reference sequence). CDR3 protein: CASSLDGYNQPQHF. The CDR3 DNA sequence: TGTGCCAGCAGCTTAGACGGATACAATCAGCCCCAGCATTTT.

V is TRBV12-5 and J is TRBJ2-1; TRBD1 or TRBD2 may be the D gene (7 bases each). CDR1 and CDR2 from the germline V gene are LGHNT and FRNRAP. V gave up 5 bases and J gave up 1 base, with 18 bases separating them. The CDR3 length is 17 residues. CDR3 protein: CASGRDQGEGSYNEQFF. The CDR3 DNA sequence: TGTGCTAGTGGTCGGGACCAGGGGGAGGGTTCCTACAATGAGCAGTTCTTC.

The chain carries TRBV10-1 and TRBJ2-7, with a possible D match to TRBD2 (6 bases). CDR1 and CDR2 (germline): WNHNN, SYGVQD (reference sequence). This CDR3 has 14 residues. The V end was cut by 3 bases, the J end by 3 bases, with 12 bases between. The CDR3 spells CASSDPTSFYEQYF. CDR3 DNA: TGCGCCAGCAGTGACCCGACTAGTTTCTACGAGCAGTACTTC.

CDR3 DNA: TGTGCCAGCTCGCAAGGGACTAGCAGAATCTCCTACGAGCAGTACTTC. This encodes CASSQGTSRISYEQYF. The chain has TRBV18 and TRBJ2-7; 9 positions agree with TRBD2. Germline V CDR1 and CDR2: KGHSH, LQKENI. Trimming cost V 6 bases and J 0 bases; bases outside gene matches: 9. The CDR3 is 16 residues long. The complete variable domain, with remaining parts taken from reference TRBV18 and TRBJ2-7, reads NAGVMQNPRHLVRRRGQEARLRCSPMKGHSHVYWYRQLPEEGLKFMVYLQKENIIDESGMPKERFSAEFPKEGPSILRIQQVVRGDSAAYFCASSQGTSRISYEQYFGPGTRLTVT.

The genes are TRBV5-1 and TRBJ1-6; 8 positions agree with TRBD1. After removal of 0 bases from V and 1 base from J, the junction contained 9 bases not matched to a gene. CDR1 and CDR2 from the germline V gene are SGHRS and YFSETQ. The CDR3 sequence is 19 residues long. The CDR3, as DNA: TGCGCCAGCAGCTTGGGCGCAGGGGGCATAAAGTCCTATAATTCACCCCTCCACTTT. It translates to CASSLGAGGIKSYNSPLHF.

V is TRBV27 and J is TRBJ2-1, with no clear D. Trimming pared 0 bases from V and 5 bases from J, leaving 5 bases between. The germline V gene has CDR1 MNHEY and CDR2 SMNVEV (reference sequence). CDR3 length: 13 amino acids. The CDR3 bases are TGTGCCAGCAGTTTATCGGAAAACAATGAGCAGTTCTTC. Its protein product is CASSLSENNEQFF.

This chain links TRBV9 with TRBJ2-3, with 7 bases matching TRBD2. V was pared by 7 bases and J by 4 bases, with 0 bases of the junction left unmatched. The V gene's germline CDR1 is SGDLS and CDR2 YYNGEE. CDR3 length: 11 amino acids. The CDR3 bases are TGTGCCAGCGGACTAGCAGATACGCAGTATTTT. Its translation: CASGLADTQYF.